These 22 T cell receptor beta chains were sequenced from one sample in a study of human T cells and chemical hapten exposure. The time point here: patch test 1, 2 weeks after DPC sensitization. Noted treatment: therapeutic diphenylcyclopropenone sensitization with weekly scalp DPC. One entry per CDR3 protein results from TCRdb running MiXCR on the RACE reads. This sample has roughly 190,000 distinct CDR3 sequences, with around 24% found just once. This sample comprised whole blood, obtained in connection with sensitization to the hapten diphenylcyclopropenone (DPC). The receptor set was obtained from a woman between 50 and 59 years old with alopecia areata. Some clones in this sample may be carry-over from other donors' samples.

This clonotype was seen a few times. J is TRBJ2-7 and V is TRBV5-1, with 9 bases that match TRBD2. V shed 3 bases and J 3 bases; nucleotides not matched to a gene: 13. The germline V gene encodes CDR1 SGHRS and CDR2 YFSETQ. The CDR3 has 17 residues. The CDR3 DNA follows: TGCGCCAGCAGCTCCTCTTCCTGGCGGGAGGGGGTCTACGAGCAGTACTTC. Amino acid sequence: CASSSSSWREGVYEQYF.

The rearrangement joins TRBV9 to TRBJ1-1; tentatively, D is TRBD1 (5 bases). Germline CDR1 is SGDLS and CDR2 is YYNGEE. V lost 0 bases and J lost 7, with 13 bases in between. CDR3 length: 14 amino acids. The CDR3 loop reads CASSVGVRGGEAFF. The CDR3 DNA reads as TGTGCCAGCAGCGTAGGGGTACGCGGGGGTGAAGCTTTCTTT.

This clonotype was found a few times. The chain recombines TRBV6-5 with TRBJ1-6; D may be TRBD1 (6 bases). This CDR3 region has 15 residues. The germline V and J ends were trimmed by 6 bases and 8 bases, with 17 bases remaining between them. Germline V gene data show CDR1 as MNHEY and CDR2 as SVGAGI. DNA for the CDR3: TGTGCCAGCAGCCAAGGGGGGACCAGGGATTCACCCCTCCACTTT. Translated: CASSQGGTRDSPLHF.

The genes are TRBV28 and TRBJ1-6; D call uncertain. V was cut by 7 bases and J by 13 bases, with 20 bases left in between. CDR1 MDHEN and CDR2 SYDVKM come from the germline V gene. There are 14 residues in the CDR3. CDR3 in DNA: TGTGCCAGCACTTTGCCAGGAGGTTTAGCGCCCCTCCACTTT. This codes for CASTLPGGLAPLHF.

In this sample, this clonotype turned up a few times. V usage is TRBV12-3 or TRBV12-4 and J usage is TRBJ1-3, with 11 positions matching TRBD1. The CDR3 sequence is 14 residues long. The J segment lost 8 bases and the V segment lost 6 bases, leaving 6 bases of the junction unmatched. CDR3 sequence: CASSPGTGGYTIYF. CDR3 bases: TGTGCCAGCAGCCCCGGGACAGGGGGATACACCATATATTTT.

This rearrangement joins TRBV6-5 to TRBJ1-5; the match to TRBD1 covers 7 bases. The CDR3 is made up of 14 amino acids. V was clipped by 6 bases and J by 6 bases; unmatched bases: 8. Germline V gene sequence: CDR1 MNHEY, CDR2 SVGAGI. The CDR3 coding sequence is TGTGCCAGCAGACCCATGAGGGACAGTCAGCCCCAGCATTTT. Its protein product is CASRPMRDSQPQHF.

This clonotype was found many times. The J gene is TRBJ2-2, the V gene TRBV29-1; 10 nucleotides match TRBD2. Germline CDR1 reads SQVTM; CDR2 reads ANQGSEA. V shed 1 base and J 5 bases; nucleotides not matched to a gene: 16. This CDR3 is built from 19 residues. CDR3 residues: CSVEAGVRLAGVETGELFF. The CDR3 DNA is TGCAGCGTTGAAGCTGGTGTGCGTCTAGCGGGAGTGGAAACCGGGGAGCTGTTTTTT.

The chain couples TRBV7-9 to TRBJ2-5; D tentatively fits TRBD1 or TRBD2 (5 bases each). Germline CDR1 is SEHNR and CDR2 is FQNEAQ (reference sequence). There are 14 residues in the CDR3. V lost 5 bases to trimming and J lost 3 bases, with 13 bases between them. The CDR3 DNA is TGTGCCAGCAGCATTGGGACGGGGAAAGAGACCCAGTACTTC. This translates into CASSIGTGKETQYF.

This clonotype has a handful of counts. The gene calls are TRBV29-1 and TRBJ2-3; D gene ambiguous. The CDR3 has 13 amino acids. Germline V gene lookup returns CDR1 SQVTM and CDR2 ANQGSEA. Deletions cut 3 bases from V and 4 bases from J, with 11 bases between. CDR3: CSVETQIPDTQYF. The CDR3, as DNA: TGCAGCGTTGAGACCCAGATCCCAGATACGCAGTATTTT.

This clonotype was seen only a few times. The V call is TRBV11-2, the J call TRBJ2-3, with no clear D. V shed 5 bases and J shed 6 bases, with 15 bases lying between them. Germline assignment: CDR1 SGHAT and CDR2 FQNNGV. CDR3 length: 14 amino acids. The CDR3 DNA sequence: TGTGCCAGCAGCCCAAATCCGACAAGGGATACGCAGTATTTT. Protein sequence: CASSPNPTRDTQYF.

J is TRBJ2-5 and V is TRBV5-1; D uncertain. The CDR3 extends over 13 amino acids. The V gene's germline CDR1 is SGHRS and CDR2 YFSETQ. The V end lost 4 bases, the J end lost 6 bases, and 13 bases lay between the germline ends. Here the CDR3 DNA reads TGCGCCAGCAGCCCGGTTGTTCGGAAGACCCAGTACTTC. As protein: CASSPVVRKTQYF.

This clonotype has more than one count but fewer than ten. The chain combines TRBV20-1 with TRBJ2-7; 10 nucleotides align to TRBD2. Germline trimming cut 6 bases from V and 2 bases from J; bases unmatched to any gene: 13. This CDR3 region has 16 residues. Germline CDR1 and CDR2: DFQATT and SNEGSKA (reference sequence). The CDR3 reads CSAETLLAGVPYEQYF. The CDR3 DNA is TGCAGTGCCGAAACCCTTCTAGCGGGAGTACCCTACGAGCAGTACTTC.

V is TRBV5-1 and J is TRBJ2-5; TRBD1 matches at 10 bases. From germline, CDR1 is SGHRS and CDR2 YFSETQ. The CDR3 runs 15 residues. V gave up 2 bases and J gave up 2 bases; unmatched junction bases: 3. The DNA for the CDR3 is TGCGCCAGCAGCTTAGGGACAGGGGTTCAAGAGACCCAGTACTTC. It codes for CASSLGTGVQETQYF.

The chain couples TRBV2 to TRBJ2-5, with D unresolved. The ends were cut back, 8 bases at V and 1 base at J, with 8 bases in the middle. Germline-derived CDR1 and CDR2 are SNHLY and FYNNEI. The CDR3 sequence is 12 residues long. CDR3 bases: TGTGCCAGCGGGTTTGCCCAAGAGACCCAGTACTTC. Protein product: CASGFAQETQYF.

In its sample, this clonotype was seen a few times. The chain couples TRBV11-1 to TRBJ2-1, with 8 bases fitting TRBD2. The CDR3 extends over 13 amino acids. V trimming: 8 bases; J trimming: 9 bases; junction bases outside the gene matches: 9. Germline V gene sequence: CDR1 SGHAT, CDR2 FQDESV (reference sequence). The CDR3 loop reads CASSDGRAAEQFF. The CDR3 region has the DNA TGTGCCAGCTCGGACGGGAGGGCCGCTGAGCAGTTCTTC.

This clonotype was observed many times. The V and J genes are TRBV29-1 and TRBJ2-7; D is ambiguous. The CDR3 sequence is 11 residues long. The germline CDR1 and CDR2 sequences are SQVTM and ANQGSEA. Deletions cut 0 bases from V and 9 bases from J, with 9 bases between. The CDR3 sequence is CSVEEAPSQYF. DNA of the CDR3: TGCAGCGTTGAAGAGGCCCCGTCGCAGTACTTC.

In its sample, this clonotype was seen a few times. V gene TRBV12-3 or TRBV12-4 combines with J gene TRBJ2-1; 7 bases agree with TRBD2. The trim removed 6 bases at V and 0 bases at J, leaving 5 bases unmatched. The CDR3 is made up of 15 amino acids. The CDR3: CASRLSGISYNEQFF. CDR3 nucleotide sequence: TGTGCCAGCAGATTGAGCGGGATCTCCTACAATGAGCAGTTCTTC.

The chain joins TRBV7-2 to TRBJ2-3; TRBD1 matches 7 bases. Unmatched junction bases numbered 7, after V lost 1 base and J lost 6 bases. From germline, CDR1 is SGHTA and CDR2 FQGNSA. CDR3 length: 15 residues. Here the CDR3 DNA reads TGTGCCAGCAGCTTAGTCGCTTCCAGGGGGGATACGCAGTATTTT. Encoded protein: CASSLVASRGDTQYF.

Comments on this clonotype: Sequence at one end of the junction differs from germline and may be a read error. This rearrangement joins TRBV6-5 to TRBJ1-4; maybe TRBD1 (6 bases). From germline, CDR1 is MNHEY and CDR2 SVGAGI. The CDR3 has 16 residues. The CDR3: CASCYSPRRQGEKLFF. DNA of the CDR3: TGTGCCAGCTGTTACTCCCCTCGGCGGCAGGGGGAAAAACTGTTTTTT.

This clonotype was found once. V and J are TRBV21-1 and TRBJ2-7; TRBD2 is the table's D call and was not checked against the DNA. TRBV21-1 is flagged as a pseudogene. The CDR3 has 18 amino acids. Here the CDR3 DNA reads TGTGCCAGCAGCAAATATAGGACTAGCGGGCAGAGCTCCTACGAGCAGTACTTC. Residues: CASSKYRTSGQSSYEQYF.

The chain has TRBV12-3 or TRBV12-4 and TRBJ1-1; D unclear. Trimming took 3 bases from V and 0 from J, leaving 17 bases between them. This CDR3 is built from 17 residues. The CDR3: CASSFQAQANMNTEAFF. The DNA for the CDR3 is TGTGCCAGCAGTTTCCAGGCGCAGGCGAATATGAACACTGAAGCTTTCTTT.

CDR3 nucleotide sequence: TGCGCCAGCAGCCCCGGAGGGGAGGGGATGGCTTTCTTT. Its translation: CASSPGGEGMAFF. V and J are TRBV5-1 and TRBJ1-1, with D tentatively TRBD1 (5 bases). This CDR3 has 13 amino acids. CDR1 and CDR2 from the germline V gene are SGHRS and YFSETQ. V was cut by 4 bases and J by 11 bases, with 18 bases left in between.